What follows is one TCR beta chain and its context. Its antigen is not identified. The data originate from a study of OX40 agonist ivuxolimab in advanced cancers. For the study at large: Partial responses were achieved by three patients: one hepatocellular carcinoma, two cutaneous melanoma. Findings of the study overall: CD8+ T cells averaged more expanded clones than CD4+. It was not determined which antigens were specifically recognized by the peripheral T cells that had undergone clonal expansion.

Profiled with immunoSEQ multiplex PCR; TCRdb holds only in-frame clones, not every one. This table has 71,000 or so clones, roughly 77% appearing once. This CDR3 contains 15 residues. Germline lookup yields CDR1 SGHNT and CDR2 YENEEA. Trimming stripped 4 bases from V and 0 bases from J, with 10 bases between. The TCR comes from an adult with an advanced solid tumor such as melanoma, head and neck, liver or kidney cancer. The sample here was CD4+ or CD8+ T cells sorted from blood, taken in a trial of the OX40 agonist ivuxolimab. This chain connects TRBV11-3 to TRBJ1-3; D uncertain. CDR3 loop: CASSSRTISGNTIYF. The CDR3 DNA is TGTGCCAGCAGCTCCCGGACTATCTCTGGAAACACCATATATTTT.